A selection of T cell receptor beta chains follows, all from one sample in a study of blood T cell repertoires in COVID-19. Using immunoSEQ multiplex PCR, the repertoire was profiled, and TCRdb retains in-frame clones only, with some absent. This sample has about 140,000 clones, with approximately 83% found just once. Sequenced sample: PBMCs or T cells enriched from blood (not recorded which). These receptors came from a man in his 70s who had been exposed to COVID-19. Both conserved end residues are part of each CDR3. D genes are given only for firm matches. Only some rows state a clone size, as once, few, many or a class for expanded clones.

TRBV18,TRBJ2-5,.,.,TGTGCCAGCTCACCTCAGGGGCTCCAAGAGACCCAGTACTTC,CASSPQGLQETQYF
TRBV11-2,TRBJ1-2,few,.,TGTGCCAGCAGCCCCCGACAAATAGCTAACTATGGCTACACCTTC,CASSPRQIANYGYTF
TRBV7-2,TRBJ2-3,.,TRBD2,TGTGCCAGCAGCTCGGGACTAGCGAAGACAGATACGCAGTATTTT,CASSSGLAKTDTQYF
TRBV12-5,TRBJ2-2,many,TRBD1,TGTGCTAGTGGTTTGTGGACAGGGGGTCGCGGGGAGCTGTTTTTT,CASGLWTGGRGELFF
TRBV6-5,TRBJ1-5,.,TRBD1,TGTGCCAGCAGTTACAGTGGGGGACAGGGTAACCAGCCCCAGCATTTT,CASSYSGGQGNQPQHF
TRBV18,TRBJ2-7,.,.,TGTGCCAGCTCACCCTTGGACAGTATCTACGAGCAGTACTTC,CASSPLDSIYEQYF
TRBV11-2,TRBJ2-7,.,TRBD2,TGTGCCAGCAGCCCACTTAATTTAGCGGGCTACTACGAGCAGTACTTC,CASSPLNLAGYYEQYF
TRBV4-2,TRBJ1-6,.,.,TGTGCCAGCAGCCAAGATTACCGGGGAGGCTCACCCCTCCACTTT,CASSQDYRGGSPLHF
TRBV9,TRBJ1-1,.,.,TGTGCCAGCAGCGTAACAGACAACACTGAAGCTTTCTTT,CASSVTDNTEAFF
TRBV7-8,TRBJ1-2,.,.,TGTGCCAGCAGCCGTCAGGGGCTTAACTATGGCTACACCTTC,CASSRQGLNYGYTF
TRBV3-1/TRBV3-2,TRBJ1-2,.,TRBD1,TGTGCCAGCAGCCTGGGGACAGAAGTCTATGGCTACACCTTC,CASSLGTEVYGYTF
TRBV19,TRBJ2-3,.,TRBD1,TGTGCCAGTAGTATCCGCGGACAGGGGTCCACCGGCACAGATACGCAGTATTTT,CASSIRGQGSTGTDTQYF
TRBV12-5,TRBJ2-7,few,.,TGTGCTAGTGGTCCCCGGGACAACTACGAGCAGTACTTC,CASGPRDNYEQYF
TRBV9,TRBJ1-3,.,.,TGTGCCAGCAGCGTAGCTGGGGGCAGCTCTGGAAACACCATATATTTT,CASSVAGGSSGNTIYF
TRBV11-3,TRBJ2-1,.,.,TGTGCCAGCAGCGTTTTGGGCAGGGGAAACTACAATGAGCAGTTCTTC,CASSVLGRGNYNEQFF
TRBV19,TRBJ1-5,.,TRBD1,TGTGCCAGTTCGACAGGGCGAGTCCAGCCCCAGCATTTT,CASSTGRVQPQHF
TRBV3-1/TRBV3-2,TRBJ1-2,few,.,TGTGCCAGCAGCCAGGGTAGAGGTGGCTACACCTTC,CASSQGRGGYTF
TRBV19,TRBJ2-7,few,.,TGTGCCAGTAGTAATCACGGGTACTACGAGCAGTACTTC,CASSNHGYYEQYF
TRBV4-1,TRBJ2-3,.,TRBD2,TGCGCCAGCAGCCAAGGCCCAGCGGGGGTCCTCGTTGGAGCGCAGTATTTT,CASSQGPAGVLVGAQYF
TRBV27,TRBJ2-7,few,TRBD1,TGTGCCAGCTGGGCCGTGAACAGGGGGCTCGAGCAGTACTTC,CASWAVNRGLEQYF
TRBV30,TRBJ2-3,.,TRBD2,TGTGCCTTTTTGGAAAGGCGGGAGATTTCCACAGATACGCAGTATTTT,CAFLERREISTDTQYF
TRBV11-2,TRBJ2-7,.,.,TGTGCCAGCAGCAATAGAGTAGGGGGGGGCTCCTACGAGCAGTACTTC,CASSNRVGGGSYEQYF
TRBV27,TRBJ2-1,.,.,TGTGCCAGCAACCCCGGAGGGCCTTACAATGAGCAGTTCTTC,CASNPGGPYNEQFF
TRBV6-5,TRBJ1-2,.,.,TGTGCCAGCAGCCCGCGGGGCTATGGCTACACCTTC,CASSPRGYGYTF
TRBV5-8,TRBJ2-3,.,TRBD1,TGTGCCAGCAGCTTAGGACAGGGATTAGATACGCAGTATTTT,CASSLGQGLDTQYF
TRBV5-1,TRBJ2-1,.,TRBD2,TGCGCCAGCAGCTTGGGCCCCGGACTAGCGGGCAACAATGAGCAGTTCTTC,CASSLGPGLAGNNEQFF
TRBV6-2/TRBV6-3,TRBJ1-5,.,.,TGTGCCAGCAGCGGGGACTCGAGACAGCCCCAGCATTTT,CASSGDSRQPQHF
TRBV5-4,TRBJ2-2,once,.,TGTGCCAGCAGCTTCCAAGCCACGAACACCGGGGAGCTGTTTTTT,CASSFQATNTGELFF
TRBV5-1,TRBJ2-7,.,.,TGCGCCAGCAGCTTGGCTGGGGCCCCCTACGAGCAGTACTTC,CASSLAGAPYEQYF
TRBV28,TRBJ2-7,once,.,TGTGCCAGCAGCCAAGGGGGTTATGAGTACGAGCAGTACTTC,CASSQGGYEYEQYF
TRBV24-1,TRBJ2-3,.,.,TGTGCCACCAGGAGGCGCGAGGCAGATACGCAGTATTTT,CATRRREADTQYF
TRBV12-3/TRBV12-4,TRBJ1-2,.,.,TGTGCCAGCAGCCTGGGGGGGAACTATGGCTACACCTTC,CASSLGGNYGYTF
TRBV29-1,TRBJ1-6,.,.,TGCAGCGTTGTTGAAGGGGGTACATATAATTCACCCCTCCACTTT,CSVVEGGTYNSPLHF
TRBV11-2,TRBJ1-4,.,TRBD1,TGTGCCAGCAGCTTTCCGACCGGGACAGGAAAGGAAAAACTGTTTTTT,CASSFPTGTGKEKLFF
TRBV2,TRBJ1-6,.,.,TGTGCCAGCAGTGAATCGGCAAGGGGTGTTACTTCCCTCCACTTT,CASSESARGVTSLHF
TRBV6-1,TRBJ1-6,once,.,TGTGCCAGCAGTGAAGTTATGGGGCGGAATTCACCCCTCCACTTT,CASSEVMGRNSPLHF
TRBV20-1,TRBJ1-2,.,TRBD1,TGCAGTGCTAGTGCCAGGGGGCTTGGCTACACCTTC,CSASARGLGYTF
TRBV30,TRBJ1-1,.,.,TGTGCCTGGAGTGAGAATGGCGGCACTGAAGCTTTCTTT,CAWSENGGTEAFF
TRBV19,TRBJ2-3,.,TRBD2,TGTGCCAGTAGTAGAAAGCGGGAATCGCGGACGCAGTATTTT,CASSRKRESRTQYF
TRBV6-2/TRBV6-3,TRBJ2-5,.,TRBD2,TGTGCCAGCAGCCTAAACCTAGCGGGCGATCAAGAGACCCAGTACTTC,CASSLNLAGDQETQYF
TRBV7-8,TRBJ2-5,.,TRBD2,TGTGCCAGCAGCTGGGAGCGGGGACAAGAGACCCAGTACTTC,CASSWERGQETQYF
TRBV29-1,TRBJ1-5,.,.,TGCAGCGTCCAGGGGCCCAATCAGCCCCAGCATTTT,CSVQGPNQPQHF
TRBV5-5,TRBJ2-7,.,TRBD2,TGTGCCAGCAGGGATCTAGCGGGGACCCTCTACGAGCAGTACTTC,CASRDLAGTLYEQYF
TRBV5-1,TRBJ1-1,.,.,TGCGCCAGCAGCTTGGGTTCACACAGGGCGAACACTGAAGCTTTCTTT,CASSLGSHRANTEAFF
TRBV28,TRBJ2-2,.,TRBD2,TGTGCCAGCAGTTTAACCCGGGGTCTCGGGGGGGACACCGGGGAGCTGTTTTTT,CASSLTRGLGGDTGELFF